The 23 T cell receptor beta chains below were found in one sample sequenced in a study of CD8+ T cells in alopecia areata. RNA extraction was followed by reverse transcription into cDNA, which acted as the sequencing template. The repertoire was sequenced with immunoSEQ multiplex PCR; TCRdb's copy has only in-frame clones and lacks some. Of over 95,000 clones in the sample, around 55% are singletons; the top ten hold around 15%. This sample's treatment: oral pan-JAK inhibitor, 5-10 mg twice daily. The specimen was CD8+ T cells sorted from blood, collected at week 4, from a patient treated with tofacitinib. These receptors were collected from a human donor with alopecia areata.

V and J are TRBV13 and TRBJ1-5; 8 nucleotides match TRBD1. The junction had 3 bases not matched to a gene; V was cut back by 5 bases and J by 3 bases. The CDR3 spans 14 residues. The germline CDR1 and CDR2 sequences are PRHDT and FYEKMQ (reference sequence). The CDR3 DNA reads TGTGCCAGCAGCGCGGACAGGGTCAATCAGCCCCAGCATTTT. Translated: CASSADRVNQPQHF.

This clone was picked up a small number of times. The chain combines TRBV29-1 with TRBJ1-2; D is undetermined. The germline CDR1 and CDR2 sequences are SQVTM and ANQGSEA. This CDR3 comprises 9 residues. Trimming left V 1 base short and J 8 bases short, with 2 bases between. CDR3: CSVEGGYTF. For the CDR3, the DNA is TGCAGCGTTGAAGGAGGCTACACCTTC.

This chain links TRBV4-1 with TRBJ2-5, with 10 bases fitting TRBD2. The CDR3 covers 15 residues. The V segment lost 1 base and the J segment 5 bases; nucleotides outside the gene matches: 4. Germline V CDR1 and CDR2: MGHRA, YSYEKL. CDR3 sequence reads: CASSQVAGGMETQYF. The CDR3 bases are TGCGCCAGCAGCCAAGTAGCGGGGGGCATGGAGACCCAGTACTTC.

The rearrangement uses TRBV5-6 and TRBJ1-1, with D maybe TRBD1 (5 bases). V was trimmed by 1 base and J by 1 base, leaving 11 bases between them. Per the germline V gene, CDR1 is SGHDT and CDR2 is YYEEEE. The CDR3 is 15 residues long. CDR3 sequence reads: CASSLRGAENTEAFF. CDR3 sequence (DNA): TGTGCCAGCAGCTTGAGAGGGGCCGAGAACACTGAAGCTTTCTTT.

This clone came up a few times. The V gene is TRBV19, the J gene TRBJ2-7; D not certain. Per the germline V gene, CDR1 is LNHDA and CDR2 is SQIVND (reference sequence). Between the trimmed V and J ends, which lost 5 bases and 2 bases, there was a span of 19 bases. CDR3 size: 16 residues. CDR3 bases: TGTGCCAGTAGTGACGCTGACACTTTCACCCCCTACGAGCAGTACTTC. Translating it yields CASSDADTFTPYEQYF.

J is TRBJ2-2 and V is TRBV29-1; D tentatively reads TRBD1 or TRBD2 (5 bases each). V lost 6 bases and J lost 4, with 15 bases in between. CDR3 length equals 14 residues. CDR1 is SQVTM, CDR2 ANQGSEA, per germline. CDR3 sequence: CSVVTWGTTGELFF. The CDR3 DNA is TGCAGCGTAGTGACATGGGGGACCACCGGGGAGCTGTTTTTT.

This chain links TRBV6-1 with TRBJ2-7; 9 bases map to TRBD1. The CDR3 runs 15 residues. Germline values: CDR1 MNHNS, CDR2 SASEGT. V trimming: 3 bases; J trimming: 5 bases; junction bases outside the gene matches: 8. The CDR3, as DNA: TGTGCCAGCAGTGACCGGGACAGGGAAATCGACGAGCAGTACTTC. Translation: CASSDRDREIDEQYF.

The chain has TRBV30 and TRBJ1-2, with D unclear. CDR1 and CDR2 (germline): GTSNPN, SVGIG (reference sequence). The CDR3 spans 11 residues. The CDR3 DNA reads TGTGTTGGAGACATCTACTATGGCTACACCTTC. Amino acids: CVGDIYYGYTF.

The chain employs TRBV5-1 and TRBJ2-7; possible D gene TRBD1, 6 bases. The germline gives CDR1 SGHRS, CDR2 YFSETQ. The CDR3 sequence is 15 residues long. V was pared by 5 bases and J by 3 bases, with 18 bases between. CDR3 bases: TGCGCCAGCAGAGATCCTGGACAGCCGATCTACGAGCAGTACTTC. This translates into CASRDPGQPIYEQYF.

This clone was detected a few times. This chain links TRBV7-9 with TRBJ2-2; D tentatively reads TRBD1 or TRBD2 (5 bases each). Trimming pared 3 bases from V and 6 bases from J, leaving 14 bases between. This CDR3 contains 15 residues. Germline loops: CDR1 SEHNR, CDR2 FQNEAQ (reference sequence). CDR3 residues: CASSFVGEIPGELFF. As DNA, the CDR3 is TGTGCCAGCAGCTTCGTGGGGGAGATTCCCGGGGAGCTGTTTTTT. The full variable domain, completed using reference TRBV7-9 and TRBJ2-2, is DTGVSQNPRHKITKRGQNVTFRCDPISEHNRLYWYRQTLGQGPEFLTYFQNEAQLEKSRLLSDRFSAERPKGSFSTLEIQRTEQGDSAMYLCASSFVGEIPGELFFGEGSRLTVL.

V usage is TRBV7-6 and J usage is TRBJ2-1; tentatively, D is TRBD1 (5 bases). Per the germline V gene, CDR1 is SGHVS and CDR2 is FNYEAQ. Trimming shortened V by 0 bases and J by 6 bases, and 6 bases separated the two germline ends. The CDR3 runs 13 residues. The chain's CDR3 is CASSLARANEQFF. Here the CDR3 DNA reads TGTGCCAGCAGCTTAGCCAGGGCCAATGAGCAGTTCTTC.

The chain carries TRBV27 and TRBJ2-3, with D unresolved. The CDR3 spans 13 residues. Per germline, CDR1 MNHEY and CDR2 SMNVEV (reference sequence). Trimming removed 4 bases at V and 2 bases at J, with 7 bases between. CDR3 amino acids: CASSWRTTDTQYF. The CDR3 DNA sequence: TGTGCCAGCAGTTGGCGCACCACAGATACGCAGTATTTT.

This chain joins TRBV7-9 and TRBJ2-7; 9 bases agree with TRBD2. Germline V gene sequence: CDR1 SEHNR, CDR2 FQNEAQ (reference sequence). The CDR3 extends over 15 amino acids. The V and J ends lost 3 bases and 3 bases, in that order; junction bases with no gene match: 6. CDR3 protein: CASSLDATSGYEQYF. DNA for the CDR3: TGTGCCAGCAGCTTGGATGCGACTAGCGGCTACGAGCAGTACTTC.

This clone has only a few counts. A read error may account for a junction end that differs from germline. The CDR3 spells CASSFLQGRDYGYTF. CDR3 bases: TGTGCCAGCAGCTTCTTACAGGGAAGGGACTATGGCTACACCTTC. The chain combines TRBV5-3 with TRBJ1-2; maybe TRBD1 (6 bases). TRBV5-3 is treated as an ORF (open reading frame) with a function not yet certain. The CDR3 has 15 residues.

A single count supports this clone. The rearrangement joins TRBV4-1 to TRBJ2-5; D perhaps matches TRBD1 (6 bases). The length of the CDR3 is 15 residues. V lost 0 bases, J lost 1 base, and 9 bases lay in between. Germline CDR1 is MGHRA and CDR2 is YSYEKL. The CDR3 spells CASSQERTVQETQYF. The CDR3 DNA reads as TGCGCCAGCAGCCAAGAGCGGACAGTCCAAGAGACCCAGTACTTC.

The chain links TRBV15 to TRBJ2-1; 11 bases match TRBD1. The V and J ends lost 5 bases and 10 bases, in that order; junction bases with no gene match: 10. This CDR3 is 15 amino acids long. Looked up from germline, CDR1 is LNHNV and CDR2 is YYDKDF (reference sequence). The CDR3 nucleotides are TGTGCCACCAGCCCCGCAGGACAGGGGGCACGGGAGCAGTTCTTC. Its translation: CATSPAGQGAREQFF. Based on the CDR3 plus reference TRBV15 and TRBJ2-1, the full variable domain is DAMVIQNPRYQVTQFGKPVTLSCSQTLNHNVMYWYQQKSSQAPKLLFHYYDKDFNNEADTPDNFQSRRPNTSFCFLDIRSPGLGDTAMYLCATSPAGQGAREQFFGPGTRLTVL.

This clone was counted a few times. This chain links TRBV4-2 with TRBJ2-1; weak D call: TRBD2 (7 bases). With 1 base removed from V and 2 bases from J, the gap between germline ends came to 12 bases. Per germline, CDR1 LGHNA and CDR2 YNFKEQ. The CDR3 is made up of 16 amino acids. The CDR3 bases are TGTGCCAGCAGCCAAGTTGACGGGGGGCCCTACAATGAGCAGTTCTTC. This translates into CASSQVDGGPYNEQFF.

The rearrangement uses TRBV9 and TRBJ2-5, with D perhaps matching TRBD2 (6 bases). Germline values: CDR1 SGDLS, CDR2 YYNGEE. With 3 bases removed from V and 5 bases from J, the gap between germline ends came to 11 bases. CDR3 size: 13 residues. The CDR3 loop is CASSALDYETQYF. CDR3 coding DNA: TGTGCCAGCAGCGCGTTGGACTATGAGACCCAGTACTTC.

The rearrangement joins TRBV4-1 to TRBJ2-7; tentatively, D is TRBD1 (6 bases). V lost 0 bases and J lost 9, with 9 bases in between. Germline V lookup: CDR1 MGHRA, CDR2 YSYEKL. This CDR3 region has 12 residues. The CDR3 region has the DNA TGCGCCAGCAGCCAAGAGGGGGCGGCGCAGTACTTC. As protein: CASSQEGAAQYF.

This rearrangement joins TRBV10-3 to TRBJ1-2, with unresolved D. The CDR3 spans 14 residues. The germline gives CDR1 ENHRY, CDR2 SYGVKD. V was clipped by 0 bases and J by 1 base, with 6 bases between them. CDR3 loop: CAISESVLNYGYTF. The CDR3 nucleotides are TGTGCCATCAGTGAGTCGGTCCTTAACTATGGCTACACCTTC.

The chain has TRBV5-1 and TRBJ2-1; 11 nucleotides align to TRBD2. This CDR3 comprises 15 residues. CDR1 is SGHRS and CDR2 is YFSETQ in the germline V gene. V lost 4 bases and J lost 9; bases outside the gene matches: 9. CDR3 sequence (DNA): TGCGCCAGCAGCGGAACTAGCGGGAGATCAGCTGAGCAGTTCTTC. This codes for CASSGTSGRSAEQFF.

This chain connects TRBV5-4 to TRBJ1-2, with TRBD1 matching 11 bases. The trim removed 3 bases at V and 4 bases at J, leaving 5 bases unmatched. Germline CDR1 reads SGHNT; CDR2 reads YYREEE (reference sequence). This CDR3 is 15 amino acids long. The DNA of the CDR3 is TGTGCCAGCAGCTGGACAGGGGGCAGAGCCTATGGCTACACCTTC. This encodes CASSWTGGRAYGYTF. Full variable domain (missing parts from reference TRBV5-4 and TRBJ1-2): ETGVTQSPTHLIKTRGQQVTLRCSSQSGHNTVSWYQQALGQGPQFIFQYYREEENGRGNFPPRFSGLQFPNYSSELNVNALELDDSALYLCASSWTGGRAYGYTFGSGTRLTVV.

In its sample, this clone was seen a few times. The gene calls are TRBV6-5 and TRBJ1-6, with a weak D call TRBD1 (5 bases). V shed 4 bases and J shed 7 bases, with 11 bases lying between them. The CDR3 extends over 14 amino acids. Germline CDR1 and CDR2: MNHEY and SVGAGI. CDR3 sequence: CASSSFTGNSPLHF. The CDR3 coding sequence is TGTGCCAGCAGTTCTTTTACAGGAAATTCACCCCTCCACTTT.